This entry describes one T cell receptor (beta chain). The antigen this receptor binds is unknown. The record has no base qualities; no much larger clone is one base away. Participants in the prospective study were aged about 18 to 95 years, lived in approximately 26 United States geographic areas, and enrolled through a virtual design. In the prospective study, participants were assigned to cohorts based on the clinical history participants reported in a screening survey and a study questionnaire. Recovered participants in ImmuneRACE Cohort 3 were defined as having two consecutive negative NP/OP PCR tests, clearance from a healthcare professional, or resolution of symptoms. Mobile phlebotomists in the prospective study collected whole blood, serum and a nasopharyngeal or oropharyngeal swab from every participant. Prospective study participants could optionally give additional blood draws and questionnaires over an approximately two-month period. Before DNA extraction, prospective study blood samples were shipped either frozen or at room temperature.

The data belong to a study of blood T cell repertoires in COVID-19 (TCRdb year 2020). As for the study more broadly: Samples from collaborators originated in the United States, Italy and Spain and spanned both the acute and convalescent phases of COVID-19. Nearly every sample came with metadata listing a de-identified subject ID, COVID-19 status, age in years and sex. The material from the prospective study consisted of cDNA or gDNA derived from T cells, B-cell-depleted T cells, or PBMCs. Samples came from the ongoing ImmuneRACE study (first 160 participants) plus 1,254 subjects from 6 global collaborators. The repertoires were released in a freely available public database intended as a resource for research on the immune response to SARS-CoV-2. Subjects who had been exposed to COVID-19, were actively infected with it, or had recovered from it provided the deeply sampled blood TCRbeta repertoires that made up the dataset. Where available, HLA class I and class II types were obtained from metadata supplied by the sample provider rather than from assay-based typing. Here is what the overall study found, with its caveats: Clinical and demographic metadata were provided uncurated, with the amount varying by source and participant.

TCRbeta CDR3 regions were amplified from genomic DNA using the immunoSEQ Assay, a bias-controlled multiplex PCR. As for how the authors treated the data: Nucleated cell counts per sample were estimated from amplification of reference gene primers within the assay. Sequence reads were collapsed and filtered to measure the absolute abundance of every unique TCRbeta CDR3 rearrangement. For each sample, productive Simpson clonality was calculated as the square root of Simpson's diversity index over productive rearrangements. TCRdb re-hosts the immuneACCESS table, in-frame sequences only. Its copies lack some clones; in the studies checked, an unresolved V gene accounts for under half of them, and the cause for the rest is not known. V and J calls and clone size come straight from that table; D and trimming were deduced from the DNA. Across this sample there are fewer than 400,000 clones, with roughly 87% seen only once. The biggest ten clones account for approximately 9% of the sample.

V was cut back by 5 bases and J by 17 bases, leaving a gap of 16 bases between them. CDR1 and CDR2 are drawn from the germline V gene (reference sequence): MNHEY, SMNVEV. The CDR3, from cysteine to phenylalanine, totals 12 residues. Of the read, only the CDR3 DNA is kept; its 36 bases are in frame from base 1. The material sequenced was PBMCs or T cells enriched from blood (not recorded which). Here the chain combines TRBV27 and TRBJ1-6, with TRBD1 tentatively as D gene (5 bases match). The receptor was isolated from a woman under 30 who had recovered from COVID-19. DNA sequence: TGTGCCAGCAGTCCCTCCTGGGGGGGGGTCCACTTT. It translates to CASSPSWGGVHF.